The 5 T cell receptor beta chains given below trace back to one sample, sequenced in a study of cytomegalovirus exposure and HLA in healthy donors. 60 Vbeta and 13 Jbeta primers were used in PCR. Using immunoSEQ multiplex PCR, the repertoire was profiled, and TCRdb retains in-frame clones only, with some absent. The data show tens of thousands of clones, 70% seen once. The sequencing input was PBMCs. The receptors were gathered from a woman aged 45-65 years in good health and CMV-seropositive.

The chain joins TRBV6-5 to TRBJ2-2; a weak D match, TRBD1 (5 bases). The length of the CDR3 is 14 residues. Germline CDR1 and CDR2: MNHEY and SVGAGI. The V gene lost 2 bases and the J gene lost 5 bases, with 9 bases spanning the gap. CDR3 in amino acids: CASSYRQFTGELFF. DNA of the CDR3: TGTGCCAGCAGTTACCGACAGTTTACCGGGGAGCTGTTTTTT.

The genes are TRBV5-1 and TRBJ2-3; 10 positions agree with TRBD2. This CDR3 is 14 amino acids long. Germline assignment: CDR1 SGHRS and CDR2 YFSETQ. After removal of 4 bases from V and 3 bases from J, the junction contained 2 bases not matched to a gene. This chain's CDR3 is CASSSGGATDTQYF. The DNA of the CDR3 is TGCGCCAGCAGCAGCGGGGGGGCAACAGATACGCAGTATTTT.

The V gene is TRBV5-8, the J gene TRBJ1-6; D remains unclear. The germline V and J ends were trimmed by 1 base and 8 bases, with 7 bases remaining between them. This CDR3 has 13 amino acids. Per the germline V gene, CDR1 is SGHTS and CDR2 is YDEGEE. CDR3 residues: CASSLNPDSPLHF. The CDR3 DNA is TGTGCCAGCAGCTTGAATCCGGATTCACCCCTCCACTTT.

CDR3 sequence reads: CASSEDRGVYEQFF. CDR3 bases: TGTGCCAGCAGTGAAGACAGGGGTGTGTATGAGCAGTTCTTC. The chain has TRBV25-1 and TRBJ2-1; 8 bases agree with TRBD1. V gave up 2 bases and J gave up 8 bases; unmatched junction bases: 5. Germline loops: CDR1 MGHDK, CDR2 SYGVNS. This CDR3 is built from 14 residues.

This chain connects TRBV7-9 to TRBJ1-6; D is unclear. Trimming took 4 bases from V and 7 from J, leaving 8 bases between them. The CDR3 length is 13 residues. In germline, CDR1 is SEHNR, CDR2 FQNEAQ (reference sequence). CDR3 sequence reads: CASSSPGNSPLHF. The CDR3, as DNA: TGTGCCAGCAGCTCCCCCGGGAATTCACCCCTCCACTTT.